This TCR beta chain came from a study of cytomegalovirus exposure and HLA in healthy donors. Study outcomes and limitations: An observed cluster of highly shared sequence variants was recorded as a likely sequencing artifact. Follow-up analysis later connected one missense variant in DCLRE1C with trimming of TCR beta V- and J-genes.

This clone showed up just a few times. Its antigen is not identified. Other DNA sequences from this sample encode an identical CDR3 as well. The PCR made use of 60 Vbeta and 13 Jbeta primers. Measured with immunoSEQ multiplex PCR; TCRdb has only the in-frame clones, and not every one. The table lists about 160,000 clones, approximately 81% of them singletons. Germline V CDR1 and CDR2: PRHDT, FYEKMQ (reference sequence). This CDR3 has 14 residues. Between the trimmed V and J ends, which lost 0 bases and 3 bases, there was a span of 7 bases. Specimen: PBMCs. The rearrangement links TRBV13 to TRBJ2-3; weak D call: TRBD1 (6 bases). This TCR was sampled from a woman under 40 in good health and CMV-seropositive. The CDR3, as DNA: TGTGCCAGCAGCTTAGGACAGGGTACAGATACGCAGTATTTT. Encoded protein: CASSLGQGTDTQYF. Complete variable domain (other parts from reference TRBV13 and TRBJ2-3): AAGVIQSPRHLIKEKRETATLKCYPIPRHDTVYWYQQGPGQDPQFLISFYEKMQSDKGSIPDRFSAQQFSDYHSELNMSSLELGDSALYFCASSLGQGTDTQYFGPGTRLTVL.